Shown below are 9 T cell receptor beta chains from a single sample sequenced in a study of CD8 T cells in ankylosing spondylitis. Study results and limitations: A motif of under ten highly homologous TCR beta variants was seen as apparently characteristic of ankylosing spondylitis blood.

TCRdb re-derived calls from the 5' RACE reads in MiXCR, one entry per CDR3 protein. The repertoire includes 450,000 or so distinct CDR3 sequences, roughly 27% of them detected once, and approximately 1% sits in the top ten. These TCRs' antigens remain unknown. Sequencing was carried out using blood, either unsorted or a sorted T cell fraction (not recorded which). These receptors were collected from a male donor with ankylosing spondylitis.

V is TRBV11-3 and J is TRBJ2-5; TRBD2 matches 13 bases. This CDR3 comprises 16 residues. V was clipped by 5 bases and J by 3 bases; unmatched bases: 6. Germline V lookup: CDR1 SGHNT, CDR2 YENEEA. The CDR3 DNA reads TGTGCCAGCAGCCTTTTTGGACTAGCGGGAGAAGAGACCCAGTACTTC. Translation gives CASSLFGLAGEETQYF.

The table lists this clonotype with a few counts. V gene TRBV7-9 combines with J gene TRBJ1-1; 10 positions agree with TRBD1. Germline lookup yields CDR1 SEHNR and CDR2 FQNEAQ (reference sequence). The trim removed 4 bases at V and 3 bases at J, leaving 5 bases unmatched. The CDR3 totals 15 residues. CDR3 protein: CASSSMDRGYTEAFF. In DNA, the CDR3 is TGTGCCAGCAGCTCCATGGACAGGGGGTACACTGAAGCTTTCTTT.

The chain joins TRBV30 to TRBJ1-1; D remains unclear. CDR3 size: 12 residues. Germline V lookup: CDR1 GTSNPN, CDR2 SVGIG (reference sequence). Trimming took 1 base from V and 1 from J, leaving 4 bases between them. The DNA for the CDR3 is TGTGCCTGGAGTGCCCGGAACACTGAAGCTTTCTTT. Residues: CAWSARNTEAFF. The variable domain in full, with the rest retrieved from reference TRBV30 and TRBJ1-1, is SQTIHQWPATLVQPVGSPLSLECTVEGTSNPNLYWYRQAAGRGLQLLFYSVGIGQISSEVPQNLSASRPQDRQFILSSKKLLLSDSGFYLCAWSARNTEAFFGQGTRLTVV.

This chain's CDR3 is CASSLFSGSYGYTF. The CDR3 DNA follows: TGTGCCAGCAGCTTATTTTCAGGGAGCTATGGCTACACCTTC. The chain employs TRBV7-2 and TRBJ1-2, with a weak D call TRBD1 (5 bases). CDR1 is SGHTA, CDR2 FQGNSA, per germline. CDR3 length: 14 residues. V lost 2 bases, J lost 4 bases, and 11 bases lay in between.

The CDR3 spells CSAPFLAGGSTDTQYF. Here the CDR3 DNA reads TGCAGTGCTCCTTTTCTAGCGGGAGGAAGCACAGATACGCAGTATTTT. The genes are TRBV20-1 and TRBJ2-3; 11 bases are a match to TRBD2. Germline lookup yields CDR1 DFQATT and CDR2 SNEGSKA (reference sequence). J gave up 0 bases and V 5 bases, and 7 bases lay outside the gene matches. The CDR3 loop spans 16 amino acids.

This clonotype has just a few counts. This rearrangement joins TRBV29-1 to TRBJ1-1; D gene unclear. Trimming removed 7 bases at V and 6 bases at J, with 9 bases between. The germline gives CDR1 SQVTM, CDR2 ANQGSEA. This CDR3 comprises 10 residues. CDR3 region: CSGVLSEAFF. CDR3 DNA: TGCAGCGGGGTACTTTCTGAAGCTTTCTTT.

This clonotype was seen only once. V and J are TRBV3-1 and TRBJ1-2; D ambiguous. Germline V gene lookup returns CDR1 LGHDT and CDR2 YNNKEL (reference sequence). The CDR3 loop spans 15 amino acids. The V end lost 4 bases, the J end lost 0 bases, and 12 bases lay between the germline ends. The CDR3 nucleotides read TGTGCCAGCAGCCCGACCGACACCCCTAACTATGGCTACACCTTC. Protein: CASSPTDTPNYGYTF.

This clonotype showed up just once. V usage is TRBV20-1 and J usage is TRBJ1-1, with D hard to call. Trimming stripped 3 bases from V and 1 base from J, with 9 bases between. CDR1 is DFQATT and CDR2 is SNEGSKA in the germline V gene (reference sequence). The CDR3 consists of 13 residues. The CDR3 nucleotides read TGCAGTGCTAGGATGGGGAAGAACACTGAAGCTTTCTTT. Its protein product is CSARMGKNTEAFF.

This clonotype was detected many times. J is TRBJ2-1 and V is TRBV3-1, with D possibly being TRBD1 (6 bases). The germline CDR1 and CDR2 sequences are LGHDT and YNNKEL (reference sequence). V was trimmed by 5 bases and J by 16 bases, leaving 18 bases between them. The CDR3 length is 12 residues. CDR3 nucleotide sequence: TGTGCCAGCAGCGCCCAGGGGTCTAAGAAATTCTTC. Its protein is CASSAQGSKKFF.